Here is one TCR beta chain with its context. Antigen: not known. Reverse transcription of all isolated RNA meant that expressed TCRB transcripts were sequenced. Roughly 3.6 million reads, on average, came from each naive, central memory and regulatory T cell sample. Libraries were prepared by immunoSEQ multiplex PCR; TCRdb keeps only in-frame clonotypes and omits some of them. This sample carries approximately 200,000 clones, 9.6% of them seen once, and the ten largest clones take 0.03% to 0.04%. Germline CDR1 is SGHAT and CDR2 is FQNNGV. The CDR3 extends over 16 amino acids. Trimming took 1 base from V and 5 from J; bases not matched to a gene: 10. This sample is drawn from a study of beta chain features in type 1 diabetes. Each sorted fraction was over 95% pure. Study findings and constraints: Still unanswered here is whether HLA type influences TCRB rearrangement.

The TCR comes from a woman under 30 in good health. J is TRBJ2-5 and V is TRBV11-2; 7 bases align to TRBD1. The sequenced sample was naive CD4+ T cells from blood. In nucleotides, the CDR3 is TGTGCCAGCAGCTTAGGAGCAAACAGGGGCCGGGAGACCCAGTACTTC. Translated: CASSLGANRGRETQYF.